These 30 T cell receptor beta chains were sequenced from one sample in a study of cytomegalovirus exposure and HLA in healthy donors. The data were produced by immunoSEQ multiplex PCR, yet TCRdb's version contains in-frame clones alone and is incomplete. Found here are 150,000 to 200,000 clones, 75% to 90% of them singletons; the top ten hold roughly 7%. Sequencing was done on a sample of PBMCs. The receptors come from a man between 18 and 35 years old in good health and CMV-seropositive.

The gene calls are TRBV19 and TRBJ1-4; 7 bases align to TRBD1. Germline V gene sequence: CDR1 LNHDA, CDR2 SQIVND (reference sequence). CDR3 length: 15 residues. The ends lost 3 bases at V and 0 bases at J; junction bases unmatched: 1. The CDR3 bases are TGTGCCAGTAGTATTGGGACAGCAACTAATGAAAAACTGTTTTTT. Protein product: CASSIGTATNEKLFF.

DNA of the CDR3: TGTGCCAGCAGCGTAGCTTCGGGGGGGGATTACAATGAGCAGTTCTTC. Its protein is CASSVASGGDYNEQFF. The V call is TRBV9, the J call TRBJ2-1, with 8 bases identical to TRBD2. The germline CDR1 and CDR2 sequences are SGDLS and YYNGEE. This CDR3 is 16 amino acids long. J gave up 4 bases and V 0 bases, and 6 bases lay outside the gene matches.

V gene TRBV5-6 combines with J gene TRBJ1-2, with D possibly TRBD1 on 5 matching bases. This CDR3 contains 13 residues. Trimming took off 4 bases at V and 4 bases at J, with 11 bases between the two ends. CDR1 is SGHDT, CDR2 YYEEEE, per germline. As DNA, the CDR3 is TGTGCCAGCAGCACGGGGGTAACCTATGGCTACACCTTC. It translates to CASSTGVTYGYTF.

The gene calls are TRBV2 and TRBJ1-1; no clear D gene. V shed 1 base and J shed 4 bases, with 10 bases lying between them. The CDR3 extends over 14 amino acids. CDR1 is SNHLY, CDR2 FYNNEI, per germline. CDR3 nucleotides: TGTGCCAGCAGTGAAGTGGGAGTAGGCACTGAAGCTTTCTTT. Its protein product is CASSEVGVGTEAFF.

The chain carries TRBV9 and TRBJ2-1; 9 bases are shared with TRBD1. The length of the CDR3 is 16 residues. Germline assignment: CDR1 SGDLS and CDR2 YYNGEE. The J segment lost 5 bases and the V segment lost 0 bases, leaving 6 bases of the junction unmatched. The CDR3 protein is CASSVVPTGGNNEQFF. The DNA for the CDR3 is TGTGCCAGCAGCGTAGTACCGACAGGGGGAAACAATGAGCAGTTCTTC.

The chain couples TRBV7-8 to TRBJ2-1; TRBD2 agrees at 7 bases. CDR1 is SGHVS and CDR2 is FQNEAQ in the germline V gene. The CDR3 covers 16 residues. Trimming cost V 1 base and J 3 bases; bases outside gene matches: 6. The DNA of the CDR3 is TGTGCCAGCAGCTTAGTGGTCCCTAGCGGCTACAATGAGCAGTTCTTC. This encodes CASSLVVPSGYNEQFF.

The chain carries TRBV27 and TRBJ1-3, with 10 bases that match TRBD1. The germline V gene encodes CDR1 MNHEY and CDR2 SMNVEV (reference sequence). This CDR3 has 15 amino acids. Trimming at V came to 5 bases and at J to 2 bases, leaving 3 bases not matched to a gene. This CDR3 reads CASSLGTGAGNTIYF. The CDR3 DNA follows: TGTGCCAGCAGTCTCGGGACAGGGGCTGGAAACACCATATATTTT.

The chain employs TRBV27 and TRBJ2-7; TRBD1 aligns across 11 bases. This CDR3 region has 16 residues. J lost 4 bases, V lost 0 bases, and 5 bases had no gene match. Germline V gives CDR1 MNHEY, CDR2 SMNVEV (reference sequence). The CDR3 region has the DNA TGTGCCAGCAGTTTATCGAAGGGGGACAGGGGGTACGAGCAGTACTTC. Amino acid sequence: CASSLSKGDRGYEQYF.

This clone was seen a single time. The chain has TRBV19 and TRBJ2-7; 7 nucleotides agree with TRBD1. V trimming: 10 bases; J trimming: 3 bases; junction bases outside the gene matches: 6. Germline V gene lookup returns CDR1 LNHDA and CDR2 SQIVND (reference sequence). The CDR3 loop spans 12 amino acids. CDR3 loop: CATTGVGYEQYF. CDR3 bases: TGTGCCACTACAGGGGTCGGCTACGAGCAGTACTTC. Using reference TRBV19 and TRBJ2-7 for the parts outside the CDR3, the full variable domain is DGGITQSPKYLFRKEGQNVTLSCEQNLNHDAMYWYRQDPGQGLRLIYYSQIVNDFQKGDIAEGYSVSREKKESFPLTVTSAQKNPTAFYLCATTGVGYEQYFGPGTRLTVT.

The chain recombines TRBV28 with TRBJ2-1; D not certain. The CDR3 runs to 12 residues. Trimming stripped 7 bases from V and 9 bases from J, with 13 bases between. CDR1 MDHEN and CDR2 SYDVKM come from the germline V gene. The CDR3 sequence is CASTVSSFEQFF. Written as DNA, the CDR3 is TGTGCCAGCACCGTGTCGAGCTTTGAGCAGTTCTTC.

The V call is TRBV30, the J call TRBJ2-1; tentative D call: TRBD1 (6 bases). There are 11 residues in the CDR3. Germline-derived CDR1 and CDR2 are GTSNPN and SVGIG (reference sequence). Between the trimmed V and J ends, which lost 2 bases and 14 bases, there was a span of 13 bases. CDR3 protein: CAWSQGQGKFF. CDR3 bases: TGTGCCTGGAGTCAAGGGCAGGGGAAGTTCTTC.

The chain employs TRBV6-5 and TRBJ2-5; no clear D. V was shortened by 5 bases and J by 5 bases, with 15 bases between the two germline ends. Germline V lookup: CDR1 MNHEY, CDR2 SVGAGI. The CDR3 covers 14 residues. This chain's CDR3 is CASSQKEARETQYF. The CDR3 nucleotides read TGTGCCAGCAGTCAAAAAGAGGCGAGGGAGACCCAGTACTTC.

The chain links TRBV11-2 to TRBJ2-5; tentatively, D is TRBD1 (6 bases). The germline CDR1 and CDR2 sequences are SGHAT and FQNNGV. V was pared by 4 bases and J by 5 bases, with 14 bases between. The CDR3 runs 14 residues. CDR3 DNA: TGTGCCAGCAGCTATTCACAGGGTTCGGAGACCCAGTACTTC. This codes for CASSYSQGSETQYF.

The chain employs TRBV19 and TRBJ2-1; D might be TRBD2 (6 bases). This CDR3 region has 15 residues. The ends were cut back, 3 bases at V and 8 bases at J, with 17 bases in the middle. CDR1 and CDR2 (germline): LNHDA, SQIVND (reference sequence). Here the CDR3 reads CASSMGRDPRDEQFF. As DNA, the CDR3 is TGTGCCAGTAGTATGGGGCGGGACCCTAGGGATGAGCAGTTCTTC.

V usage is TRBV5-1 and J usage is TRBJ1-1; possible D gene TRBD1, 5 bases. This CDR3 region has 19 residues. Trimming removed 0 bases at V and 3 bases at J, with 24 bases between. Germline loops: CDR1 SGHRS, CDR2 YFSETQ. The CDR3 sequence is CASSLGRGGYPWADTEAFF. CDR3 in DNA: TGCGCCAGCAGCTTGGGCCGGGGGGGTTACCCTTGGGCAGACACTGAAGCTTTCTTT.

This sequence joins TRBV5-4 and TRBJ2-1, with 15 bases that match TRBD2. V shed 0 bases and J 5 bases; nucleotides not matched to a gene: 6. In germline, CDR1 is SGHNT, CDR2 YYREEE (reference sequence). The CDR3 extends over 18 amino acids. The DNA for the CDR3 is TGTGCCAGCAGCTTGGATGGACTAGCGGGGGGGAAAGACAATGAGCAGTTCTTC. It yields the protein CASSLDGLAGGKDNEQFF. The whole variable domain, filled in from reference TRBV5-4 and TRBJ2-1, reads ETGVTQSPTHLIKTRGQQVTLRCSSQSGHNTVSWYQQALGQGPQFIFQYYREEENGRGNFPPRFSGLQFPNYSSELNVNALELDDSALYLCASSLDGLAGGKDNEQFFGPGTRLTVL.

The sample holds many counts of this clone. V gene TRBV28 combines with J gene TRBJ1-2; D remains unclear. Between the trimmed V and J ends, which lost 3 bases and 3 bases, there was a span of 17 bases. CDR1 is MDHEN, CDR2 SYDVKM, per germline. The CDR3 contains 16 residues. CDR3 in DNA: TGTGCCAGCAGTTTCGGCGGGAGCCCGGGCGACTATGGCTACACCTTC. Translation gives CASSFGGSPGDYGYTF.

The J gene is TRBJ2-7, the V gene TRBV5-8, with TRBD2 identical over 11 bases. This CDR3 spans 15 amino acids. V shed 3 bases and J 4 bases; nucleotides not matched to a gene: 6. Germline V CDR1 and CDR2: SGHTS, YDEGEE. CDR3: CASSWALAGGYEQYF. The CDR3 bases are TGTGCCAGCAGCTGGGCGCTAGCGGGAGGTTACGAGCAGTACTTC.

The genes are TRBV7-9 and TRBJ1-2; D ambiguous. Trimming took off 1 base at V and 2 bases at J, with 11 bases between the two ends. Germline CDR1 is SEHNR and CDR2 is FQNEAQ (reference sequence). The CDR3 totals 15 residues. The CDR3 protein is CASSLDFTENYGYTF. Here the CDR3 DNA reads TGTGCCAGCAGCTTAGACTTTACCGAGAACTATGGCTACACCTTC.

J is TRBJ2-7 and V is TRBV30; a possible D gene is TRBD1 (7 bases). The CDR3 runs to 14 residues. V gave up 2 bases and J gave up 5 bases, with 16 bases separating them. CDR1 and CDR2 from the germline V gene are GTSNPN and SVGIG (reference sequence). CDR3 bases: TGTGCCTGGAGTCGGTTCAGGGGGGAAGACGAGCAGTACTTC. Its protein is CAWSRFRGEDEQYF.

The gene calls are TRBV19 and TRBJ1-1; D may be TRBD1 (6 bases). Germline V gene lookup returns CDR1 LNHDA and CDR2 SQIVND (reference sequence). Trimming stripped 6 bases from V and 3 bases from J, with 14 bases between. The CDR3 is 14 amino acids. The CDR3 spells CASRFGGAYTEAFF. The CDR3 nucleotides are TGTGCCAGTAGATTTGGGGGGGCTTACACTGAAGCTTTCTTT.

The gene calls are TRBV4-3 and TRBJ2-1; TRBD2 might be the D (5 bases). This CDR3 is 18 amino acids long. Trimming left V 1 base short and J 8 bases short, with 24 bases between. CDR1 and CDR2 from the germline V gene are LGHNA and YSLEER. For the CDR3, the DNA is TGCGCCAGCAGCCAAGGTACCCGTGGAGGATGGGGTTACGATGAGCAGTTCTTC. Residues: CASSQGTRGGWGYDEQFF.

The table lists this clone with a few counts. The genes are TRBV27 and TRBJ2-5, with 8 bases matching TRBD2. CDR1 and CDR2 (germline): MNHEY, SMNVEV (reference sequence). The CDR3 has 16 amino acids. J lost 4 bases, V lost 6 bases, and 13 bases had no gene match. CDR3 sequence reads: CASSFGPGRAGETQYF. The CDR3 nucleotides read TGTGCCAGCAGCTTTGGGCCCGGGAGGGCTGGAGAGACCCAGTACTTC.

The CDR3 is CAIISDPSQGGYTF. CDR3 nucleotide sequence: TGTGCCATCATCAGTGACCCCAGTCAGGGTGGCTACACCTTC. The chain has TRBV10-3 and TRBJ1-2; the D gene is possibly TRBD1 (5 bases). Germline V gene sequence: CDR1 ENHRY, CDR2 SYGVKD. This CDR3 region has 14 residues. The V and J ends lost 7 bases and 7 bases respectively, with 19 bases between them.

The chain carries TRBV30 and TRBJ2-3; 8 nucleotides align to TRBD2. CDR1 and CDR2 (germline): GTSNPN, SVGIG (reference sequence). The CDR3 spans 15 residues. After removal of 4 bases from V and 0 bases from J, the junction contained 6 bases not matched to a gene. In nucleotides, the CDR3 is TGTGCCTGGACATTTAGCGGGGAAAGCACAGATACGCAGTATTTT. It specifies CAWTFSGESTDTQYF.

The J gene is TRBJ1-2, the V gene TRBV25-1; tentative D call: TRBD1 (6 bases). The germline CDR1 and CDR2 sequences are MGHDK and SYGVNS. V was cut by 5 bases and J by 8 bases, with 18 bases left in between. The CDR3 has 14 amino acids. CDR3 region: CASSPLGGGGGYTF. In DNA, the CDR3 is TGTGCCAGCAGTCCCCTCGGTGGGGGCGGGGGCTACACCTTC.

The chain combines TRBV4-3 with TRBJ1-1, with D perhaps matching TRBD1 (5 bases). The CDR3 spans 16 residues. Germline values: CDR1 LGHNA, CDR2 YSLEER. V was cut by 2 bases and J by 1 base, with 14 bases left in between. This CDR3 reads CASSQLGRTKNTEAFF. The CDR3 bases are TGCGCCAGCAGCCAATTGGGGAGGACAAAGAACACTGAAGCTTTCTTT.

V usage is TRBV7-9 and J usage is TRBJ2-7, with TRBD2 identical over 12 bases. The CDR3 runs to 14 residues. V was clipped by 5 bases and J by 5 bases; unmatched bases: 4. Germline CDR1 SEHNR, CDR2 FQNEAQ (reference sequence). CDR3 region: CASSPSGRADEQYF. In nucleotides, the CDR3 is TGTGCCAGCAGCCCTAGCGGGAGGGCCGACGAGCAGTACTTC.

The CDR3 bases are TGTGCCTGGAGTGCGAGGAGCACAGATACGCAGTATTTT. It encodes CAWSARSTDTQYF. V gene TRBV30 combines with J gene TRBJ2-3, with unresolved D. The germline V gene encodes CDR1 GTSNPN and CDR2 SVGIG (reference sequence). Trimming removed 1 base at V and 0 bases at J, with 5 bases between. This CDR3 has 13 residues.

This chain uses TRBV6-1 with TRBJ2-1; TRBD2 is a possible D gene (6 bases). CDR3 length equals 16 residues. Germline-derived CDR1 and CDR2 are MNHNS and SASEGT. Trimming shortened V by 3 bases and J by 4 bases, and 16 bases separated the two germline ends. CDR3 loop: CASSDGLEGPYNEQFF. The CDR3 coding sequence is TGTGCCAGCAGTGACGGGTTGGAGGGACCTTACAATGAGCAGTTCTTC.